This T cell receptor (beta chain) was obtained from a study of Ad26.COV2.S vaccination and SARS-CoV-2 variants. Study at large: COV1001, an Ad26.COV2.S trial, supplied this vaccine-arm donor. Ad26.COV2.S, an intramuscular injection, was given once or twice 56 days apart.

Regarding treatment: about 20 received Ad26.COV2.S at low or high dose, single or two shots; a few received placebo; per-sample allocation not given. At day 63 after the first vaccine or placebo injection, samples were drawn. Clones were read by immunoSEQ multiplex PCR, and TCRdb kept only the in-frame ones, dropping some. The data show about 410,000 clones, about 90% seen once. J was trimmed by 0 bases and V by 4 bases; bases with no gene match: 2. The CDR3 runs 14 residues. Germline-derived CDR1 and CDR2 are MNHEY and SVGAGI. The chain combines TRBV6-5 with TRBJ2-7, with 8 bases that match TRBD2. The receptor was isolated from a person between 18 and 65 years old who received the Ad26.COV2.S COVID-19 vaccine or a placebo. The sample in question was peripheral blood, obtained in a trial of Ad26.COV2.S vaccine versus placebo. The CDR3 here is CASSLAGISYEQYF. DNA of the CDR3: TGTGCCAGCAGTTTAGCGGGGATCTCCTACGAGCAGTACTTC.